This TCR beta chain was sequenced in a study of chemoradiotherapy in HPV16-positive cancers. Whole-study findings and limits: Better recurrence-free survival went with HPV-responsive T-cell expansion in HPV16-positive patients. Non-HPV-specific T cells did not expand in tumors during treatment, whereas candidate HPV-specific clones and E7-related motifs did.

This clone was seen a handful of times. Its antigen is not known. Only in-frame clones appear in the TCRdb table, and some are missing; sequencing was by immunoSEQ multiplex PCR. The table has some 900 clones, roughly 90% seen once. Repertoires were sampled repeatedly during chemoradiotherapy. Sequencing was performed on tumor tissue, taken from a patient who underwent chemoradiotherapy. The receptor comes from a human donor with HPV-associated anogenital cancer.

CDR3 in amino acids: CASSIDGRTYTEAFF. DNA for the CDR3: TGTGCCAGTAGTATTGACGGCAGAACTTACACTGAAGCTTTCTTT. V gene TRBV19 combines with J gene TRBJ1-1, with D unresolved. The CDR3 has 15 amino acids. Trimming shortened V by 3 bases and J by 3 bases, and 14 bases separated the two germline ends. Germline-derived CDR1 and CDR2 are LNHDA and SQIVND (reference sequence).